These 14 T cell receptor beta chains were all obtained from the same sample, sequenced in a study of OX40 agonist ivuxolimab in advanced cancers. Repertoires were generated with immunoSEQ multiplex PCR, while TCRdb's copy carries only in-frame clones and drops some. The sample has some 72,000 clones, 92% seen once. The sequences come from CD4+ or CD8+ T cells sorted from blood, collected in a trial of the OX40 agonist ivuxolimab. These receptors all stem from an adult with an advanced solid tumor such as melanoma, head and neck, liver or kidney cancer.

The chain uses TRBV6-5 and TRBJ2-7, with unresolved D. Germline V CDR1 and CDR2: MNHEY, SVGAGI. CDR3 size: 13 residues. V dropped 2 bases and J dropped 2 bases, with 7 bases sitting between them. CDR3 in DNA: TGTGCCAGCAGTTACCAGGAGACCTACGAGCAGTACTTC. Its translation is CASSYQETYEQYF.

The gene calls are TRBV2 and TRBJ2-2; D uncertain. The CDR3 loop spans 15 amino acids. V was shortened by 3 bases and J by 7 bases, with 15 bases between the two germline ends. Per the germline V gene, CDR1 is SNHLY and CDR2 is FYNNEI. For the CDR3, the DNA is TGTGCCAGCAGTGAGGGCGGACGCATAATCGGGGAGCTGTTTTTT. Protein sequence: CASSEGGRIIGELFF.

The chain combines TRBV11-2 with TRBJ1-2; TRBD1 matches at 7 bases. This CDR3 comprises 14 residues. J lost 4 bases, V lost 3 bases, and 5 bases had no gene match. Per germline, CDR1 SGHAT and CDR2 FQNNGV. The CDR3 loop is CASSFDTGVYGYTF. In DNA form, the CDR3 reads TGTGCCAGCAGCTTTGATACAGGGGTCTATGGCTACACCTTC.

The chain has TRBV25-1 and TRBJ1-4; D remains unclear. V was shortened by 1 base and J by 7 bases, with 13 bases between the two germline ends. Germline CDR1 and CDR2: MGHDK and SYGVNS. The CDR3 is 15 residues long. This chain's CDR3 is CASSEWVGDSEKLFF. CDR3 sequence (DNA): TGTGCCAGCAGTGAATGGGTGGGTGATAGTGAAAAACTGTTTTTT.

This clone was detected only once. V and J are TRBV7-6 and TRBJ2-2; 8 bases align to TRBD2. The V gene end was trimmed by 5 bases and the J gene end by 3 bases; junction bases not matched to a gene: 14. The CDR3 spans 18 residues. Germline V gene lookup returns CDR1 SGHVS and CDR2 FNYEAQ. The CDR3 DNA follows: TGTGCCAGCAGCAGAGGCCCCCCGAGCGGGGGCGACACCGGGGAGCTGTTTTTT. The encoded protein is CASSRGPPSGGDTGELFF.

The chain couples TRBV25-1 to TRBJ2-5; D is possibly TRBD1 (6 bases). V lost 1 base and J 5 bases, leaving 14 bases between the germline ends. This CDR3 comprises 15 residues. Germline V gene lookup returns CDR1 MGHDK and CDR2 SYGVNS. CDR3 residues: CASSEWRGGEETQYF. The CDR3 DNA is TGTGCCAGCAGTGAATGGAGAGGGGGAGAGGAGACCCAGTACTTC.

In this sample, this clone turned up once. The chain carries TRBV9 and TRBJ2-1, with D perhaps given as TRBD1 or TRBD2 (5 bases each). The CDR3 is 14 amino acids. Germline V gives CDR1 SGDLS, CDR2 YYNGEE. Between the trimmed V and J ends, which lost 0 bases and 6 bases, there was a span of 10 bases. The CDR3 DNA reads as TGTGCCAGCAGCGTAGATCCAGGGAGCAATGAGCAGTTCTTC. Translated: CASSVDPGSNEQFF.

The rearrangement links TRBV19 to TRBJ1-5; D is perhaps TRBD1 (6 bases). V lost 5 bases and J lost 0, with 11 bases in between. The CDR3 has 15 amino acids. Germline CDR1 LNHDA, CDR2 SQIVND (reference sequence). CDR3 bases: TGTGCCAGTAGTCCAACAGGGTATAGCAATCAGCCCCAGCATTTT. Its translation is CASSPTGYSNQPQHF.

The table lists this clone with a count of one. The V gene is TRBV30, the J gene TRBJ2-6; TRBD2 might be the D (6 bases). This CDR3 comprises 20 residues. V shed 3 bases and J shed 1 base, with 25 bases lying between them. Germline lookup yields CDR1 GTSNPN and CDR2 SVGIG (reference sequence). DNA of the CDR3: TGTGCCTGGAGGACAATAATCGGGACTTCCTTTTTTTCTGGGGCCAACGTCCTGACTTTC. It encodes CAWRTIIGTSFFSGANVLTF.

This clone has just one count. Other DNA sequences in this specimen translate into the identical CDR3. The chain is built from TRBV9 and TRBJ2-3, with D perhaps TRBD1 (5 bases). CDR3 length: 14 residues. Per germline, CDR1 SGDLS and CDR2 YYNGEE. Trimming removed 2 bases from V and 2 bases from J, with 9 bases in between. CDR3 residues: CASSVGRATDTQYF. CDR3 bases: TGTGCCAGCAGCGTCGGCAGGGCCACAGATACGCAGTATTTT. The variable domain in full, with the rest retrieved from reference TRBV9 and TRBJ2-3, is DSGVTQTPKHLITATGQRVTLRCSPRSGDLSVYWYQQSLDQGLQFLIQYYNGEERAKGNILERFSAQQFPDLHSELNLSSLELGDSALYFCASSVGRATDTQYFGPGTRLTVL.

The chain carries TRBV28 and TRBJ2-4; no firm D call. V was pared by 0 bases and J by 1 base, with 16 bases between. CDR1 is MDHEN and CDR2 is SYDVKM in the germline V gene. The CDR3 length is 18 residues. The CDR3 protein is CASSLWTFAMDAKNIQYF. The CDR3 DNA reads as TGTGCCAGCAGTTTATGGACTTTCGCGATGGACGCCAAAAACATTCAGTACTTC.

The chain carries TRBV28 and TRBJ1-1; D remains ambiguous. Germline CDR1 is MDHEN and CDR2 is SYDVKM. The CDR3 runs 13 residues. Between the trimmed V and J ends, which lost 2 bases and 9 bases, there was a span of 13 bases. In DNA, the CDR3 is TGTGCCAGCAGTTTAAGCGGGTCCTTACAAGCTTTCTTT. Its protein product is CASSLSGSLQAFF.

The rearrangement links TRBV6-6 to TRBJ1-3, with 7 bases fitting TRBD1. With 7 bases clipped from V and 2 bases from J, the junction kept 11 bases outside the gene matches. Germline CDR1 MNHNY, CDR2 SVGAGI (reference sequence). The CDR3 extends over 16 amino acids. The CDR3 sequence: CASTSLPGTAGNTIYF. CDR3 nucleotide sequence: TGTGCCAGCACCTCGCTTCCCGGGACAGCTGGAAACACCATATATTTT.

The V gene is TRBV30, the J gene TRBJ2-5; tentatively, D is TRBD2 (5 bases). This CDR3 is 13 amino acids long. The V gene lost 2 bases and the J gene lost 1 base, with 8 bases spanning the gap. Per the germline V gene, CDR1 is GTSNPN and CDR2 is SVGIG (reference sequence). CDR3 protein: CAWSRTPQETQYF. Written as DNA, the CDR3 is TGTGCCTGGAGTCGGACTCCCCAAGAGACCCAGTACTTC.